This TCR beta chain was obtained from a study of shared clonotypes between healthy human individuals. On the study more broadly: The donor pool was made up of a couple of women and three men aged 18 to 49. Donors had three CD4 naive, three CD4 memory, two CD8 naive and one CD8 memory plate apiece.

Naive CD8 cells comprised CD45RO-negative, CCR7-positively selected cells, excluding terminally differentiated effector memory CD45RA+ cells. Execution of the assay was at deep level. Profiled with immunoSEQ multiplex PCR; TCRdb holds only in-frame clones, not every one. Of around 2,000,000 clones listed, approximately 95% were seen once; the top ten hold 0.9% to 1.5%. Sequencing was carried out using naive CD8+ T cells sorted from blood. This sequence was found in a man in his late teens or twenties in good health.

The CDR3 sequence: CSVVGTSGEQFF. The CDR3 DNA sequence: TGCAGCGTTGTTGGGACTAGCGGTGAGCAGTTCTTC. The V gene is TRBV29-1, the J gene TRBJ2-1; TRBD2 matches at 11 bases. The CDR3 runs 12 residues. Germline CDR1 reads SQVTM; CDR2 reads ANQGSEA. J was trimmed by 9 bases and V by 4 bases; bases with no gene match: 2.